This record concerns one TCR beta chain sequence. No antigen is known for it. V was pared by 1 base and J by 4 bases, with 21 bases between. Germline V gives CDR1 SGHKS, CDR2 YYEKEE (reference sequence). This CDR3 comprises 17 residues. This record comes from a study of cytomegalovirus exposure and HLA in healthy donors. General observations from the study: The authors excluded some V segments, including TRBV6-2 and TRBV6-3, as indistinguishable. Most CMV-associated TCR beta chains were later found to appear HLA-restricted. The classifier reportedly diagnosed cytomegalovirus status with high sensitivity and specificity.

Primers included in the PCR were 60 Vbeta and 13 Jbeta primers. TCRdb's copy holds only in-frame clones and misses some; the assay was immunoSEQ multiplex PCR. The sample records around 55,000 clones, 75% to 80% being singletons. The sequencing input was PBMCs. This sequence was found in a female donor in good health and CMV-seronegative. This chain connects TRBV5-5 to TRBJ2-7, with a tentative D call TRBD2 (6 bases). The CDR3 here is CASSLSLGSGVPYEQYF. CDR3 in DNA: TGTGCCAGCAGCTTGTCGCTTGGGTCGGGGGTGCCTTACGAGCAGTACTTC.